The sequence of this T cell receptor beta chain was determined in a study of siplizumab effects on memory and regulatory T cells. The germline V gene encodes CDR1 SGHDN and CDR2 FVKESK. The CDR3 spans 14 residues. Trimming removed 10 bases at V and 5 bases at J, with 21 bases between. Findings and caveats of the study: Some alloreactive sequences were traceable to unstimulated CD4+ memory cells, and siplizumab significantly reduced them. Naive T cells appeared more varied than memory cells and looked like key alloresponse contributors. Where siplizumab was present, mappable alloreactive CD4+ clones averaged around 63% Treg-derived, compared with less than 35% in controls.

Only in-frame clones appear in the TCRdb table, and some are missing; sequencing was by immunoSEQ multiplex PCR. The sample lists about 100,000 clones, around 93% occurring once. A word on this clone: Its matching antigen is unknown.

This receptor was obtained from a human donor in good health. The specimen was non-Treg CD4+ T cells sorted from blood. J is TRBJ2-7 and V is TRBV14; maybe TRBD1 (5 bases). CDR3 loop: CATNGRVITNEQYF. CDR3 coding DNA: TGTGCCACCAACGGCAGGGTGATAACGAACGAGCAGTACTTC.